This T cell receptor beta chain was sequenced in a study of blood T cell repertoires in COVID-19. The wider study: PBMCs, B-cell-depleted T cells, or T cells provided the cDNA or gDNA that made up the material.

Clones were sequenced by immunoSEQ multiplex PCR, and TCRdb holds only the in-frame ones, with some missing. The sample yields fewer than 150,000 clones, approximately 89% seen once. V lost 0 bases and J lost 1, with 4 bases in between. This CDR3 is built from 14 residues. Germline V gene sequence: CDR1 SEHNR, CDR2 FQNEAQ (reference sequence). Sequencing was performed on peripheral blood. The clonotype was recovered from a woman aged 60 to 75 with acute or convalescent COVID-19. The V gene is TRBV7-9, the J gene TRBJ1-5; no definite D call. In DNA form, the CDR3 reads TGTGCCAGCAGCTTAGCAGCGAGCAATCAGCCCCAGCATTTT. Its protein is CASSLAASNQPQHF.